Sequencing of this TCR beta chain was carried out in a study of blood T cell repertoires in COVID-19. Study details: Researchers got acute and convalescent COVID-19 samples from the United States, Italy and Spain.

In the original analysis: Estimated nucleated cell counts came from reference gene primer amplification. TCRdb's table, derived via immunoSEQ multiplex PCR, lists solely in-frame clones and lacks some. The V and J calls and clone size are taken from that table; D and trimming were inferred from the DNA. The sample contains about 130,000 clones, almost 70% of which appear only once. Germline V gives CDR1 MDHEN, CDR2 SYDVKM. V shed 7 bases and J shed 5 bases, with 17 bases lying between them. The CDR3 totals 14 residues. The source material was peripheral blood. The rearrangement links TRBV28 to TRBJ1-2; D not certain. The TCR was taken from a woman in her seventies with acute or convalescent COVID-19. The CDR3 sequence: CASTTNSHSYGYTF. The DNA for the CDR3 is TGTGCCAGCACCACGAACAGCCACTCTTATGGCTACACCTTC.